This TCR beta chain was found in a study of response to subunit inactivated influenza vaccine. Whole-study findings and limits: The authors offered the suggestion that each seasonal influenza vaccination recruits few new T cells.

TCRdb reprocessed the RT-PCR reads via MiXCR and lists one record per CDR3 protein. Here the sample spans about 310,000 distinct CDR3 sequences, approximately 20% being singletons. The V gene lost 5 bases and the J gene lost 8 bases, with 13 bases spanning the gap. This CDR3 is 13 amino acids long. Germline values: CDR1 SGHRS, CDR2 YFSETQ. Of note for this clonotype: Its antigen remains unidentified.

This sample comprised PBMCs from blood, obtained approximately 22 months after vaccination. The chain carries TRBV5-1 and TRBJ1-4; D remains ambiguous. The clonotype comes from a man between 50 and 69 years old who received an inactivated influenza vaccine. The CDR3 sequence is CASSSTMREKLFF. Here the CDR3 DNA reads TGCGCCAGCAGTTCTACCATGCGGGAAAAACTGTTTTTT.